The rows below give T cell receptor beta chains drawn from one sample of a study of CD8 T cells in Susac syndrome. TCRdb reanalysed the immunoSEQ multiplex PCR reads using MiXCR and keeps one entry per CDR3 protein. The table has some 160,000 distinct CDR3 sequences, 90% to 96% seen once. Material for sequencing was CD4+ T cells from PBMCs. These receptors originate from a human donor with Susac syndrome. The CDR3 runs from the conserved cysteine through the conserved F or W. D genes are given only for firm matches. The size field is filled for only some rows; it gives once, few, many or a size class.

v_gene: TRBV28
j_gene: TRBJ1-5
d_gene: .
abundance: .
CDR3nt: TGTGCCAGCAGTTCCCCCAATCAGCCCCAGCATTTT
CDR3aa: CASSSPNQPQHF

v_gene: TRBV4-1
j_gene: TRBJ1-5
d_gene: .
abundance: .
CDR3nt: TGCGCCAGCAGCCAAGTCGGGAATCAGCCCCAGCATTTT
CDR3aa: CASSQVGNQPQHF

v_gene: TRBV6-2/TRBV6-3
j_gene: TRBJ2-7
d_gene: .
abundance: .
CDR3nt: TGTGCCAGCAGTCAAAGACCCTTCTCCTACGAGCAGTACTTC
CDR3aa: CASSQRPFSYEQYF

v_gene: TRBV19
j_gene: TRBJ2-1
d_gene: .
abundance: .
CDR3nt: TGTGCCAGTAACTCCGCAGGGCGGGCCTCCTACAATGAGCAGTTCTTC
CDR3aa: CASNSAGRASYNEQFF

v_gene: TRBV29-1
j_gene: TRBJ2-5
d_gene: TRBD1
abundance: .
CDR3nt: TGCAGCGTTAAGGGGACAGGGGCGGAGACCCAGTACTTC
CDR3aa: CSVKGTGAETQYF

v_gene: TRBV20-1
j_gene: TRBJ1-5
d_gene: .
abundance: .
CDR3nt: TGCAGTGCCCTGCCGGGGGCTGATATTTGGAGTCTGCATCAGCCCCAGCATTTT
CDR3aa: CSALPGADIWSLHQPQHF

v_gene: TRBV30
j_gene: TRBJ1-1
d_gene: .
abundance: once
CDR3nt: TGTGCCTGGAGTGTCCTCGGCGGGACTGAAGCTTTCTTT
CDR3aa: CAWSVLGGTEAFF

v_gene: TRBV5-1
j_gene: TRBJ2-5
d_gene: .
abundance: .
CDR3nt: TGCGCCAGCAGCTTCGGACCTCCGGAGACCCAGTACTTC
CDR3aa: CASSFGPPETQYF

v_gene: TRBV5-1
j_gene: TRBJ2-5
d_gene: TRBD1
abundance: .
CDR3nt: TGCGCCAGCAGCTTGCCCACAGGGGGCTCAAGGGAGACCCAGTACTTC
CDR3aa: CASSLPTGGSRETQYF

v_gene: TRBV6-1
j_gene: TRBJ1-6
d_gene: .
abundance: .
CDR3nt: TGTGCCAGCAGTAATGCCGCAGGACGGTATAATTCACCCCTCCACTTT
CDR3aa: CASSNAAGRYNSPLHF

v_gene: TRBV7-3
j_gene: TRBJ2-3
d_gene: TRBD2
abundance: .
CDR3nt: TGTGCCAGCAGCGCCCAGACTAGCAAAGATACGCAGTATTTT
CDR3aa: CASSAQTSKDTQYF

v_gene: TRBV7-9
j_gene: TRBJ2-3
d_gene: .
abundance: .
CDR3nt: TGTGCCAGCAGCTCAACGGACAGCACAGATACGCAGTATTTT
CDR3aa: CASSSTDSTDTQYF

v_gene: TRBV20-1
j_gene: TRBJ2-5
d_gene: TRBD2
abundance: .
CDR3nt: TGCAGTGCTAGAAGGGCGGGGGTGCAAGAGACCCAGTACTTC
CDR3aa: CSARRAGVQETQYF

v_gene: TRBV28
j_gene: TRBJ1-1
d_gene: .
abundance: few
CDR3nt: TGTGCCAGCAGTTTGGGCACAGGAGCCGAAGCTTTCTTT
CDR3aa: CASSLGTGAEAFF

v_gene: TRBV5-1
j_gene: TRBJ2-1
d_gene: TRBD2
abundance: .
CDR3nt: TGCGCCACATCTCCGGGGGGGCTTACCTATGAGCAGTTCTTC
CDR3aa: CATSPGGLTYEQFF

v_gene: TRBV14
j_gene: TRBJ2-2
d_gene: .
abundance: .
CDR3nt: TGTGCCAGCAGTTTCGAGGGGGAGCTGTTTTTT
CDR3aa: CASSFEGELFF

v_gene: TRBV14
j_gene: TRBJ1-3
d_gene: .
abundance: .
CDR3nt: TGTGCCAGCAGCCACTTGACGAACGCTCTGGGAAACACCATATATTTT
CDR3aa: CASSHLTNALGNTIYF

v_gene: TRBV7-6
j_gene: TRBJ2-1
d_gene: .
abundance: .
CDR3nt: TGTGCCAGCAGCCAAAGTGGGCCTGAGCAGTTCTTC
CDR3aa: CASSQSGPEQFF

v_gene: TRBV29-1
j_gene: TRBJ1-4
d_gene: TRBD1
abundance: .
CDR3nt: TGCAGCGGACAGGGCTATGAAAAACTGTTTTTT
CDR3aa: CSGQGYEKLFF

v_gene: TRBV3-1
j_gene: TRBJ2-7
d_gene: .
abundance: .
CDR3nt: TGTGCCAGCAACCAGGGAACCTACGAGCAGTACTTC
CDR3aa: CASNQGTYEQYF

v_gene: TRBV9
j_gene: TRBJ2-3
d_gene: TRBD2
abundance: .
CDR3nt: TGTGCCAGCAGCGGTACTAGCGGGAGTGATACGCAGTATTTT
CDR3aa: CASSGTSGSDTQYF

v_gene: TRBV21-1
j_gene: TRBJ2-1
d_gene: .
abundance: .
CDR3nt: TGTGCCAGCCAGCAGCGGGAGCTAAATGAGCAGTTCTTC
CDR3aa: CASQQRELNEQFF

v_gene: TRBV12-3/TRBV12-4
j_gene: TRBJ2-1
d_gene: .
abundance: .
CDR3nt: TGTGCCAGCAGTTTGGTCGGCGACAATGAGCAGTTCTTC
CDR3aa: CASSLVGDNEQFF

v_gene: TRBV29-1
j_gene: TRBJ2-4
d_gene: .
abundance: .
CDR3nt: TGCAGCGTGATGGACAGTTTAAACATTCAGTACTTC
CDR3aa: CSVMDSLNIQYF

v_gene: TRBV12-3/TRBV12-4
j_gene: TRBJ2-3
d_gene: TRBD2
abundance: .
CDR3nt: TGTGCCAGCAGTTTAGGTAGCGGGGGCACAGATACGCAGTATTTT
CDR3aa: CASSLGSGGTDTQYF

v_gene: TRBV6-5
j_gene: TRBJ1-6
d_gene: .
abundance: .
CDR3nt: TGTGCCAGCTCCCGGAGGGAGGATTCACCCCTCCACTTT
CDR3aa: CASSRREDSPLHF

v_gene: TRBV18
j_gene: TRBJ2-1
d_gene: TRBD2
abundance: .
CDR3nt: TGTGCCAGCTCACCCCAAACCGGGACTACGAACAATGAGCAGTTCTTC
CDR3aa: CASSPQTGTTNNEQFF

v_gene: TRBV19
j_gene: TRBJ1-2
d_gene: .
abundance: .
CDR3nt: TGTGCCAGTAGTATCGGGCGGACCTATGGCTACACCTTC
CDR3aa: CASSIGRTYGYTF

v_gene: TRBV12-3/TRBV12-4
j_gene: TRBJ2-7
d_gene: TRBD1
abundance: once
CDR3nt: TGTGCCAGCAGTCTTCCGGGACAGGGTCGGAACGAGCAGTACTTC
CDR3aa: CASSLPGQGRNEQYF

v_gene: TRBV7-9
j_gene: TRBJ2-5
d_gene: .
abundance: .
CDR3nt: TGTGCCAGCACTGCTGATTTGGGGACCCAGTACTTC
CDR3aa: CASTADLGTQYF

v_gene: TRBV5-4
j_gene: TRBJ1-2
d_gene: .
abundance: .
CDR3nt: TGTGCCAGCAGCTTGGGAGGATCCAACTATGGCTACACCTTC
CDR3aa: CASSLGGSNYGYTF

v_gene: TRBV14
j_gene: TRBJ2-3
d_gene: .
abundance: .
CDR3nt: TGTGCCAGCAGCCAAAAGTATACGCAGTATTTT
CDR3aa: CASSQKYTQYF

v_gene: TRBV28
j_gene: TRBJ1-2
d_gene: TRBD1
abundance: .
CDR3nt: TGTGCCAGCAGTTCCATACAGGGGATGTTGGGTGGCTACACCTTC
CDR3aa: CASSSIQGMLGGYTF

v_gene: TRBV20-1
j_gene: TRBJ2-1
d_gene: .
abundance: .
CDR3nt: TGCAGTGCCTCCCTCGGCGGGAAGAGCTCCTACAATGAGCAGTTCTTC
CDR3aa: CSASLGGKSSYNEQFF

v_gene: TRBV5-6
j_gene: TRBJ2-5
d_gene: .
abundance: once
CDR3nt: TGTGCCAGCAGCTGGGGCCCCGCGGAGACCCAGTACTTC
CDR3aa: CASSWGPAETQYF

v_gene: TRBV14
j_gene: TRBJ2-5
d_gene: .
abundance: .
CDR3nt: TGTGCCAGCAGCCAAGTTGGATCGGAGACCCAGTACTTC
CDR3aa: CASSQVGSETQYF

v_gene: TRBV19
j_gene: TRBJ1-5
d_gene: .
abundance: .
CDR3nt: TGTGCCAGTAGTCCTGCAGGACAGATCAATCAGCCCCAGCATTTT
CDR3aa: CASSPAGQINQPQHF

v_gene: TRBV28
j_gene: TRBJ2-5
d_gene: .
abundance: once
CDR3nt: TGTGCCAGCAGTTTGGGAGGCAGAGGGAGAGAGACCCAGTACTTC
CDR3aa: CASSLGGRGRETQYF

v_gene: TRBV25-1
j_gene: TRBJ2-3
d_gene: .
abundance: .
CDR3nt: TGTGCCAGCACTCCCGGGGTACCAGATACGCAGTATTTT
CDR3aa: CASTPGVPDTQYF

v_gene: TRBV20-1
j_gene: TRBJ2-1
d_gene: .
abundance: .
CDR3nt: TGCAGTGCTAGAGGGAGGGAGCAGTTCTTC
CDR3aa: CSARGREQFF

v_gene: TRBV5-6
j_gene: TRBJ2-7
d_gene: TRBD1
abundance: .
CDR3nt: TGTGCCAGCAGCACGGACAGGGCTGAGCAGTACTTC
CDR3aa: CASSTDRAEQYF

v_gene: TRBV6-2/TRBV6-3
j_gene: TRBJ2-2
d_gene: TRBD2
abundance: .
CDR3nt: TGTGCCAGCAGTTACAGGAGCGGGAGGGAGAGACGGAACGGGGAGCTGTTTTTT
CDR3aa: CASSYRSGRERRNGELFF

v_gene: TRBV20-1
j_gene: TRBJ1-2
d_gene: .
abundance: .
CDR3nt: TGCAGTGCTAGATCAAGTAGGGGATCTAACTATGGCTACACCTTC
CDR3aa: CSARSSRGSNYGYTF